This entry lists 27 T cell receptor beta chains sequenced from one sample in a study of CD8+ T cells in alopecia areata. Following RNA extraction, reverse transcription yielded cDNA that acted as the sequencing template. The table came from immunoSEQ multiplex PCR; TCRdb's copy has only in-frame clones and leaves some out. The table has 100,000 to 150,000 clones, almost 50% seen once; the top ten hold under 20%. The sequencing used CD8+ T cells sorted from blood, collected at week 0. The origin of the receptors is a human donor with alopecia areata.

The chain has TRBV5-1 and TRBJ2-7, with D possibly matching TRBD1 (5 bases). V was cut by 2 bases and J by 3 bases, with 9 bases left in between. Germline loops: CDR1 SGHRS, CDR2 YFSETQ. The CDR3 covers 13 residues. CDR3 sequence reads: CASSFDDSYEQYF. Here the CDR3 DNA reads TGCGCCAGCAGCTTCGACGACAGCTACGAGCAGTACTTC. Supplemented by reference TRBV5-1 and TRBJ2-7, the full variable domain reads KAGVTQTPRYLIKTRGQQVTLSCSPISGHRSVSWYQQTPGQGLQFLFEYFSETQRNKGNFPGRFSGRQFSNSRSEMNVSTLELGDSALYLCASSFDDSYEQYFGPGTRLTVT.

The V gene is TRBV10-3, the J gene TRBJ2-5; a possible D gene is TRBD1 (5 bases). CDR3 size: 13 residues. Trimming removed 6 bases at V and 2 bases at J, with 10 bases between. CDR1 and CDR2 from the germline V gene are ENHRY and SYGVKD. In DNA form, the CDR3 reads TGTGCCATCAGCAGGGATTTACAAGAGACCCAGTACTTC. It encodes CAISRDLQETQYF.

This chain links TRBV23-1 with TRBJ2-1; D may be TRBD1 or TRBD2 (6 bases each). TRBV23-1 is an open reading frame whose function is uncertain. Deletions cut 1 base from V and 15 bases from J, with 13 bases between. This CDR3 is 12 amino acids long. In DNA form, the CDR3 reads TGCGCCAGCAGTCAATTTCTTCGGGGGCGGTTCTTC. Translation gives CASSQFLRGRFF.

In this sample, this clone turned up many times. The gene calls are TRBV29-1 and TRBJ2-1, with TRBD2 identical over 8 bases. This CDR3 comprises 16 residues. After removal of 2 bases from V and 0 bases from J, the junction contained 6 bases not matched to a gene. The germline gives CDR1 SQVTM, CDR2 ANQGSEA. The DNA for the CDR3 is TGCAGCGTTGAAAACGGGGGGGCCAGCTCCTACAATGAGCAGTTCTTC. As protein: CSVENGGASSYNEQFF.

This clone has more than one count but fewer than ten. V is TRBV11-2 and J is TRBJ1-4, with D uncertain. Germline V lookup: CDR1 SGHAT, CDR2 FQNNGV. The CDR3 consists of 14 residues. The V and J ends lost 7 bases and 8 bases respectively, with 17 bases between them. The CDR3 bases are TGTGCCAGCAAAAAAGCAGGACTCCGAGAAAAACTGTTTTTT. Translated: CASKKAGLREKLFF.

This chain connects TRBV30 to TRBJ2-5, with TRBD2 matching over 7 bases. The CDR3 totals 14 residues. The V segment lost 4 bases and the J segment 2 bases; nucleotides outside the gene matches: 7. CDR1 and CDR2 (germline): GTSNPN, SVGIG (reference sequence). CDR3 DNA sequence: TGTGCCTGGACCTCAAGCGGGGTTCAAGAGACCCAGTACTTC. This codes for CAWTSSGVQETQYF.

In this sample, this clone turned up a few times. The chain employs TRBV7-2 and TRBJ1-5, with unresolved D. The CDR3 runs 15 residues. The germline CDR1 and CDR2 sequences are SGHTA and FQGNSA. V shed 1 base and J shed 4 bases, with 11 bases lying between them. In DNA form, the CDR3 reads TGTGCCAGCAGCTTAGGTTTCGGCACTAATCAGCCCCAGCATTTT. It codes for CASSLGFGTNQPQHF.

The table lists this clone with a few counts. This chain connects TRBV11-2 to TRBJ1-2; possible D gene TRBD1, 5 bases. Germline-derived CDR1 and CDR2 are SGHAT and FQNNGV. There are 14 residues in the CDR3. Trimming stripped 6 bases from V and 7 bases from J, with 18 bases between. CDR3 DNA: TGTGCCAGCAGGACGAGCAGGGCGTCTGCTGGCTACACCTTC. This gives the protein CASRTSRASAGYTF.

Ten or more counts support this clone. Other DNA sequences from this sample encode an identical CDR3 as well. V gene TRBV9 combines with J gene TRBJ2-3; D gene uncertain. CDR3 size: 13 residues. Germline CDR1 and CDR2: SGDLS and YYNGEE. V was trimmed by 0 bases and J by 4 bases, leaving 6 bases between them. The CDR3 here is CASSVGSPDTQYF. CDR3 sequence (DNA): TGTGCCAGCAGCGTAGGTTCTCCAGATACGCAGTATTTT.

V gene TRBV5-4 combines with J gene TRBJ1-1, with no clear D. Germline CDR1 SGHNT, CDR2 YYREEE (reference sequence). V was shortened by 1 base and J by 5 bases, with 6 bases between the two germline ends. The CDR3 runs 12 residues. DNA for the CDR3: TGTGCCAGCAGCTTGTCTAGGACTGAAGCTTTCTTT. Protein product: CASSLSRTEAFF.

As concerns this clone: One end of the junction does not line up with germline, which may come from a read error. V and J are TRBV19 and TRBJ1-2, with D unclear. Germline V gene sequence: CDR1 LNHDA, CDR2 SQIVND (reference sequence). There are 14 residues in the CDR3. The CDR3 spells CASSLSGRDYSYTF. CDR3 DNA: TGTGCCAGTAGCCTCTCCGGTCGCGACTATAGCTACACCTTC.

This clone came up a few times. The rearrangement links TRBV7-2 to TRBJ1-2; D gene uncertain. Per germline, CDR1 SGHTA and CDR2 FQGNSA. V was shortened by 4 bases and J by 8 bases, with 11 bases between the two germline ends. The CDR3 has 12 amino acids. In DNA, the CDR3 is TGTGCCAGCAGCTCCCTTCTCCCAGGCTACACCTTC. Translation: CASSSLLPGYTF.

In this sample, this clone turned up a few times. The chain is built from TRBV7-9 and TRBJ2-2, with TRBD1 as a possible D gene (6 bases). V gave up 8 bases and J gave up 5 bases, with 18 bases separating them. This CDR3 is 15 amino acids long. Germline CDR1 reads SEHNR; CDR2 reads FQNEAQ (reference sequence). CDR3 bases: TGTGCCAGCGGGTCCCGCCAGGGGAATACCGGGGAGCTGTTTTTT. Amino acid sequence: CASGSRQGNTGELFF.

This clone was seen more than once but under ten times. This chain uses TRBV15 with TRBJ2-5; perhaps TRBD2 as D (5 bases). This CDR3 has 15 amino acids. V lost 1 base to trimming and J lost 0 bases, with 9 bases between them. Germline values: CDR1 LNHNV, CDR2 YYDKDF (reference sequence). For the CDR3, the DNA is TGTGCCACCAGCAGAGCTCGGGGTTACCAAGAGACCCAGTACTTC. Residues: CATSRARGYQETQYF.

The table lists this clone with a count of one. The CDR3 bases are TGTGCCTGGAGTGTGGGGCAGGCCAACGAGCAGTACTTC. It specifies CAWSVGQANEQYF. The chain links TRBV30 to TRBJ2-7; TRBD1 might be the D (5 bases). Germline-derived CDR1 and CDR2 are GTSNPN and SVGIG (reference sequence). The CDR3 contains 13 residues. With 0 bases removed from V and 5 bases from J, the gap between germline ends came to 11 bases.

The chain recombines TRBV6-5 with TRBJ1-2, with D perhaps TRBD1 (6 bases). The V gene's germline CDR1 is MNHEY and CDR2 SVGAGI. This CDR3 region has 13 residues. The V and J ends lost 5 bases and 6 bases respectively, with 13 bases between them. In DNA form, the CDR3 reads TGTGCCAGCAGTCAACAGGGCGTTCATGGCTACACCTTC. It is translated as CASSQQGVHGYTF.

The chain couples TRBV13 to TRBJ1-2; 7 positions agree with TRBD1. Germline V gene lookup returns CDR1 PRHDT and CDR2 FYEKMQ (reference sequence). This CDR3 has 14 amino acids. Trimming took 5 bases from V and 3 from J; bases not matched to a gene: 6. The CDR3 DNA is TGTGCCAGCAGCCTGGACAGGTCCCACTATGGCTACACCTTC. Its protein is CASSLDRSHYGYTF.

Only a few counts were recorded for this clone. This chain links TRBV29-1 with TRBJ2-5; D unclear. V dropped 7 bases and J dropped 1 base, with 7 bases sitting between them. The CDR3 has 11 residues. Germline loops: CDR1 SQVTM, CDR2 ANQGSEA. The CDR3 sequence: CSGESQETQYF. The CDR3 DNA reads TGCAGCGGAGAGTCCCAAGAGACCCAGTACTTC.

This clone was observed a handful of times. V usage is TRBV6-5 and J usage is TRBJ2-7, with TRBD1 identical over 8 bases. Germline CDR1 is MNHEY and CDR2 is SVGAGI. V lost 0 bases and J lost 5; bases outside the gene matches: 6. The CDR3 extends over 15 amino acids. CDR3 DNA sequence: TGTGCCAGCAGTTACTCCGGGACAGGTCTACACGAGCAGTACTTC. This gives the protein CASSYSGTGLHEQYF.

This chain joins TRBV2 and TRBJ2-5, with D tentatively TRBD1 (5 bases). Looked up from germline, CDR1 is SNHLY and CDR2 is FYNNEI. CDR3 size: 16 residues. The germline V and J ends were trimmed by 4 bases and 3 bases, with 18 bases remaining between them. The CDR3 bases are TGTGCCAGCAGTGTTGATCCAGGGCGGACCGAAGAGACCCAGTACTTC. This gives the protein CASSVDPGRTEETQYF.

The chain joins TRBV9 to TRBJ2-3; perhaps TRBD2 as D (6 bases). V lost 4 bases and J 2 bases, leaving 11 bases between the germline ends. Looked up from germline, CDR1 is SGDLS and CDR2 is YYNGEE. CDR3 length: 14 residues. The CDR3 is CASSIRDFTDTQYF. The CDR3 bases are TGTGCCAGCAGCATTCGGGACTTCACAGATACGCAGTATTTT.

The V gene is TRBV9, the J gene TRBJ1-2; no clear D. V lost 0 bases, J lost 4 bases, and 10 bases lay in between. The CDR3 covers 14 residues. Germline lookup yields CDR1 SGDLS and CDR2 YYNGEE. The CDR3: CASSVEGTSYGYTF. The CDR3 DNA reads TGTGCCAGCAGCGTAGAGGGCACCTCCTATGGCTACACCTTC.

This clone was found a few times. This chain uses TRBV27 with TRBJ2-7; D possibly uses TRBD1 or TRBD2 (6 bases each). The germline V and J ends were trimmed by 3 bases and 6 bases, with 9 bases remaining between them. The CDR3 totals 12 residues. Germline CDR1 and CDR2: MNHEY and SMNVEV (reference sequence). The CDR3 DNA sequence: TGTGCCAGCAGTTTCGGGGGCCTCGAGCAGTACTTC. This gives the protein CASSFGGLEQYF.

The chain combines TRBV7-2 with TRBJ2-5; unclear D gene. Trimming cost V 4 bases and J 3 bases, with 18 bases left between them. Germline V lookup: CDR1 SGHTA, CDR2 FQGNSA. This CDR3 has 16 amino acids. As DNA, the CDR3 is TGTGCCAGCAGCTCCAAACTGGTAGGAGTAGAAGAGACCCAGTACTTC. Residues: CASSSKLVGVEETQYF.

The V call is TRBV9, the J call TRBJ2-7, with 7 bases matching TRBD1. CDR1 and CDR2 from the germline V gene are SGDLS and YYNGEE. This CDR3 has 14 amino acids. V lost 4 bases, J lost 5 bases, and 9 bases stayed unmatched. The CDR3 loop reads CASSTQGTLNEQYF. As DNA, the CDR3 is TGTGCCAGCAGCACACAGGGGACCTTGAACGAGCAGTACTTC.

The gene calls are TRBV7-6 and TRBJ1-5, with 8 nucleotides matching TRBD1. V dropped 2 bases and J dropped 5; count of bases not matched to a gene: 11. CDR1 and CDR2 (germline): SGHVS, FNYEAQ. The CDR3 spans 17 residues. The CDR3 protein is CASSLSLGAGGDQPQHF. CDR3 nucleotides: TGTGCCAGCAGCTTAAGCCTGGGGGCAGGGGGCGATCAGCCCCAGCATTTT.

This clone was seen only once. This chain uses TRBV29-1 with TRBJ1-2, with 7 bases identical to TRBD1. The ends lost 6 bases at V and 2 bases at J; junction bases unmatched: 6. The germline CDR1 and CDR2 sequences are SQVTM and ANQGSEA. The CDR3 covers 13 residues. The CDR3 region is CSVPGTENYGYTF. The DNA of the CDR3 is TGCAGCGTGCCCGGGACAGAGAACTATGGCTACACCTTC.